The present T cell receptor beta chain was sequenced within a study of blood T cell repertoires in COVID-19. On the study more broadly: COVID-19 samples, acute and convalescent, were from the United States, Italy and Spain. T cells, B-cell-depleted T cells, or PBMCs supplied cDNA or gDNA.

Germline assignment: CDR1 SGHVS and CDR2 FNYEAQ. Between the trimmed V and J ends, which lost 1 base and 2 bases, there was a span of 13 bases. There are 16 residues in the CDR3. Per the study methods: The authors estimated nucleated cell counts from reference gene primer amplification. Sequencing was performed with immunoSEQ multiplex PCR; in TCRdb, only in-frame clones are kept and a portion is missing. Clone size and V and J calls were adopted from that table, with D and trimming inferred from the DNA. Of over 70,000 clones in the sample, 90% are singletons; the top ten hold around 4.5%. The receptor's source is a woman aged 80 or over with active or convalescent COVID-19. The specimen was peripheral blood. The V gene is TRBV7-6, the J gene TRBJ2-3; TRBD2 might be the D (6 bases). Here the CDR3 DNA reads TGTGCCAGCAGCTTAGGAGGCGGGACCTTCACAGATACGCAGTATTTT. It yields the protein CASSLGGGTFTDTQYF.